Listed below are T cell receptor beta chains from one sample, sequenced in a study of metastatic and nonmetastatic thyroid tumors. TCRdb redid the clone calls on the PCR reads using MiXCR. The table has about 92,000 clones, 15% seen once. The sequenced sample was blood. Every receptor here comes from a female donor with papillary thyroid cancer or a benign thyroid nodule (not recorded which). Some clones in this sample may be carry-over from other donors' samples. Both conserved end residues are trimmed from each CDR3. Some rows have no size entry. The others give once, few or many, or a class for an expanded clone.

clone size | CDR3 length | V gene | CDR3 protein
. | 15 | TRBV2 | ASRENGRVRSGTEAF
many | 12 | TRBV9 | ASSVGVGGEKLF
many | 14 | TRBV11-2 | ASRTGGPSGANVLT
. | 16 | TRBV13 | ASSSSSGGPESTDTQY
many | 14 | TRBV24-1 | ATSEGGTGAKNIQY
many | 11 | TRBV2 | ASSNRVSYEQY
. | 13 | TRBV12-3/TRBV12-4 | ASSFIRHEGSPIH
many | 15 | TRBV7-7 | ASSSRGAGGRGYEQY
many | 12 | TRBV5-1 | ASSPALDNSPLH
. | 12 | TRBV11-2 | ASSSGLADPMSF
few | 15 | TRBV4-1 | ASSQAPGGQGGEKLF
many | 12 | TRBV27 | ASRPRTQGDEQF
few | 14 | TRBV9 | ASSVAVQAGTDTQY
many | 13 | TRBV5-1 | ASSQEGQPIYGYT
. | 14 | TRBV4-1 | ASSQGAGRALTEAF
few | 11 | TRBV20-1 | SASKGTDNEQF
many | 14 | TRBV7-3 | ASSLTYHGRDQPQH
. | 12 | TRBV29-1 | SVVRGTTYNEQF
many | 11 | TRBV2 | ASSEEGWQPQH
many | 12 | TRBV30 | AWSVQTSTDTQY
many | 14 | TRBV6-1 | ASSEERAGKSYEQY
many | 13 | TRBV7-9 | ASSSGTGVNYGYT
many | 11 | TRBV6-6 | ASSYSGPEAQY
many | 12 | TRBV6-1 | ASPASGGADTQY
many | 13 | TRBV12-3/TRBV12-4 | ASSPQGSGADTQY
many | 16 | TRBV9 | ASSVDLSPASGANVLT
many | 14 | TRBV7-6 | ASSPEPLAGAGELF
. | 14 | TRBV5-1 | ASSFGLEWCQETRY
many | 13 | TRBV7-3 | ASSRSGLLNTEAF